Sequencing of this T cell receptor beta chain was carried out in a study of cytomegalovirus exposure and HLA in healthy donors. Overall study findings and caveats: Presence/absence analyses took donor sequencing depth as roughly uniform. What a later analysis reportedly showed was that an Asian-associated ancestry cluster had fewer N-insertions than the approximately 670-donor mean. Rarity marked most TCR sequences, yet some public TCRs occurred in many donors. Immune exposure data for these donors was limited to CMV serostatus.

In regard to this clone: The antigen is unknown.

The primer mix had 60 Vbeta and 13 Jbeta primers. Some clones are missing from TCRdb's copy, which holds only in-frame ones; the method was immunoSEQ multiplex PCR. Of roughly 120,000 clones listed, 84% are singletons. This CDR3 has 13 amino acids. Trimming removed 4 bases at V and 4 bases at J, with 13 bases between. Germline V CDR1 and CDR2: SQVTM, ANQGSEA. The TCR sequence derives from a woman younger than 35 in good health and CMV-seropositive. The sequenced material came from PBMCs. The gene calls are TRBV29-1 and TRBJ2-5; D possibly corresponds to TRBD2 (7 bases). This CDR3 is CSVGAGARETQYF. The CDR3 DNA reads as TGCAGCGTTGGGGCGGGGGCTCGAGAGACCCAGTACTTC. The variable domain in full, with the rest retrieved from reference TRBV29-1 and TRBJ2-5, is SAVISQKPSRDICQRGTSLTIQCQVDSQVTMMFWYRQQPGQSLTLIATANQGSEATYESGFVIDKFPISRPNLTFSTLTVSNMSPEDSSIYLCSVGAGARETQYFGPGTRLLVL.